The rows below give T cell receptor beta chains drawn from one sample of a study of blood T cell repertoires in COVID-19. Sequencing was performed with immunoSEQ multiplex PCR; in TCRdb, only in-frame clones are kept and a portion is missing. The sample lists under 250,000 clones; about 92% were seen once. Input material: peripheral blood. The receptor set was obtained from a man aged 25 to 40 with acute or convalescent COVID-19. Both conserved end residues are trimmed from each CDR3. Fields, in order: J gene, V gene, CDR3 protein.

J gene: TRBJ2-2; V gene: TRBV9; CDR3 protein: ASSVPANTGELF
J gene: TRBJ2-4; V gene: TRBV19; CDR3 protein: ASSSRDRGAKNIQY
J gene: TRBJ1-3; V gene: TRBV7-8; CDR3 protein: ASSLSSSSGNTIY
J gene: TRBJ2-3; V gene: TRBV28; CDR3 protein: ASSFGGEGSDTQY
J gene: TRBJ2-1; V gene: TRBV7-9; CDR3 protein: ASSFPLAGVIGNEQF
J gene: TRBJ2-7; V gene: TRBV7-8; CDR3 protein: ASSPREGSPTPKRYEQY
J gene: TRBJ2-2; V gene: TRBV6-1; CDR3 protein: ASSDRVHTGELF
J gene: TRBJ2-7; V gene: TRBV28; CDR3 protein: AVIGGRVNEQY
J gene: TRBJ2-5; V gene: TRBV6-5; CDR3 protein: ASSRDLRVKETQY
J gene: TRBJ1-5; V gene: TRBV7-9; CDR3 protein: ASSTNGNQPQH
J gene: TRBJ2-5; V gene: TRBV2; CDR3 protein: ASRQASGEETQY
J gene: TRBJ2-1; V gene: TRBV7-3; CDR3 protein: ASSLDRAGANEQF
J gene: TRBJ2-1; V gene: TRBV3-1/TRBV3-2; CDR3 protein: ASSLGSNEQF
J gene: TRBJ1-1; V gene: TRBV7-2; CDR3 protein: ASSATTVMNTEAF
J gene: TRBJ1-5; V gene: TRBV29-1; CDR3 protein: SVAVGLRNQPQH
J gene: TRBJ1-6; V gene: TRBV3-1/TRBV3-2; CDR3 protein: ASSARGFNSPLH
J gene: TRBJ2-2; V gene: TRBV5-6; CDR3 protein: ASSFRGSVSTGELF
J gene: TRBJ2-1; V gene: TRBV27; CDR3 protein: ASSLRLLNEQF
J gene: TRBJ1-6; V gene: TRBV30; CDR3 protein: AWSVGQGYNSPLH
J gene: TRBJ2-5; V gene: TRBV28; CDR3 protein: ASSLGAPQY
J gene: TRBJ1-2; V gene: TRBV19; CDR3 protein: ASTRQGIGYGYT
J gene: TRBJ2-3; V gene: TRBV2; CDR3 protein: ASSFNGQDTDTQY
J gene: TRBJ1-2; V gene: TRBV9; CDR3 protein: ASSGPQGYYGYT